The rows below give T cell receptor beta chains drawn from one sample of a study of shared clonotypes between healthy human individuals. TCRdb's copy holds only in-frame clones and misses some; the assay was immunoSEQ multiplex PCR. The data show some 2.1 million clones, 85% to 95% seen once. The specimen sequenced was naive CD8+ T cells from PBMCs. The receptors derive from a man aged 18-30 years in good health. Some clones in this sample may be carry-over from other donors' samples. The CDR3 runs from the conserved cysteine through the conserved F or W. A D gene is named only where the DNA matches it firmly. Only some rows state a clone size, as once, few, many or a class for expanded clones.

d_call clone_size j_call v_call cdr3_nt cdr3_aa
- - TRBJ1-5 TRBV2 TGTGCCAGCAGTGTTGGAAGTTCGGTTTCTGGGAATCAGCCCCAGCATTTT CASSVGSSVSGNQPQHF
TRBD1 - TRBJ2-5 TRBV28 TGTGCCAGCACCCTTAGGGGACAGGGACAAATGGAGACCCAGTACTTC CASTLRGQGQMETQYF
- - TRBJ1-5 TRBV7-2 TGTGCCAGCAGCTTAGACCCGGAGGAGCCCCAGCATTTT CASSLDPEEPQHF
- - TRBJ1-2 TRBV9 TGTGCCAGCAGCGTAAGAGGGGCCAGCTCCTATGGCTACACCTTC CASSVRGASSYGYTF
- - TRBJ2-1 TRBV4-1 TGCGCCAGCAGCCAAGGTCGGGGGAGACCCGACCTCAATGAGCAGTTCTTC CASSQGRGRPDLNEQFF
- - TRBJ2-7 TRBV4-3 TGCGCCAGCAGCCCAGGGACGCAAAGCTCCTACGAGCAGTACTTC CASSPGTQSSYEQYF
TRBD1 once TRBJ1-2 TRBV27 TGTGCCAGCAGTTTGTCGGGACAGAGGAACTATGGCTACACCTTC CASSLSGQRNYGYTF
- - TRBJ2-7 TRBV7-2 TGTGCCAGCAGCTTAGGACCCATGGCACTTGGGGACTTC CASSLGPMALGDF
- - TRBJ1-5 TRBV7-9 TGTGCCAGCAGCTTAGGGCCGAGGGGCGGTAGCAATCAGCCCCAGCATTTT CASSLGPRGGSNQPQHF
- - TRBJ2-7 TRBV11-2 TGTGCCAGCAGCTCTAGGTGGAAGGACTACGAGCAGTACTTC CASSSRWKDYEQYF
TRBD2 - TRBJ2-1 TRBV15 TGTGCCACCAGCAGCTTAGCGGGAAACTACAATGAGCAGTTCTTC CATSSLAGNYNEQFF